Given below is one T cell receptor (beta chain) in context. The germline CDR1 and CDR2 sequences are MNHNY and SVGAGI (reference sequence). CDR3 length: 16 residues. V lost 6 bases to trimming and J lost 0 bases; unmatched junction nucleotides: 11. TCRdb's table, derived via immunoSEQ multiplex PCR, lists solely in-frame clones and lacks some. The sample has around 80,000 clones, 96% seen once. This sample was included in a study of technical replicates of blood from several donors. Sequences were obtained from T cells isolated from PBMCs. This TCR derives from a human donor in good health. This sequence joins TRBV6-6 and TRBJ2-7; TRBD2 matches 7 bases. This chain's CDR3 is CASSYKAGRSSYEQYF. CDR3 nucleotide sequence: TGTGCCAGCAGCTACAAAGCGGGAAGAAGCTCCTACGAGCAGTACTTC.